These 10 T cell receptor beta chains share one sample of origin, sequenced in a study of T cells in Graves' hyperthyroidism and ophthalmopathy. The TCR beta CDR3 regions underwent amplification using RNA transcripts as the source. The study used the HTBI primer set for a first-round RT-PCR of the TCR CDR3. One entry per CDR3 protein results from TCRdb running MiXCR on the multiplex PCR reads. This sample has about 530,000 distinct CDR3 sequences, with 17% found just once. Sequencing input: blood. These receptors came from a woman between 18 and 30 years old with Graves' ophthalmopathy.

In this sample, this clonotype turned up a few times. The rearrangement links TRBV3-1 to TRBJ2-7, with 9 bases identical to TRBD2. J lost 2 bases, V lost 5 bases, and 13 bases had no gene match. The CDR3 loop spans 17 amino acids. Germline V gives CDR1 LGHDT, CDR2 YNNKEL (reference sequence). The CDR3 bases are TGTGCCAGCAGCTCAAGGGCAGGGCTAGCGGGAACCTACGAGCAGTACTTC. Translation: CASSSRAGLAGTYEQYF.

The J gene is TRBJ2-5, the V gene TRBV20-1; 13 bases match TRBD2. CDR1 is DFQATT and CDR2 is SNEGSKA in the germline V gene (reference sequence). V shed 3 bases and J 1 base; nucleotides not matched to a gene: 2. The CDR3 covers 15 residues. CDR3 sequence reads: CSASGTSGVQETQYF. DNA of the CDR3: TGCAGTGCTAGCGGGACTAGCGGGGTCCAAGAGACCCAGTACTTC.

This clonotype was seen many times. The rearrangement joins TRBV13 to TRBJ2-1; D is unclear. The CDR3 runs to 13 residues. The V end lost 2 bases, the J end lost 7 bases, and 9 bases lay between the germline ends. CDR1 PRHDT and CDR2 FYEKMQ come from the germline V gene (reference sequence). CDR3 nucleotide sequence: TGTGCCAGCAGCTTAAGGCGGCGGAATGAGCAGTTCTTC. Translated, it gives CASSLRRRNEQFF.

The sample holds one count of this clonotype. A single base separates this from a much larger clone, so it may be a read error. The chain uses TRBV11-1 and TRBJ2-2; TRBD1 matches 8 bases. From germline, CDR1 is SGHAT and CDR2 FQDESV (reference sequence). The CDR3 covers 16 residues. Trimming removed 4 bases from V and 7 bases from J; junction bases left unmatched: 11. The CDR3 coding sequence is TGTGCCAGCAGCTCTCCTAGCAGGGGGCCCCACGGGGAGCTGTTTTTT. This sequence encodes CASSSPSRGPHGELFF. The full variable domain, rest sourced from reference TRBV11-1 and TRBJ2-2, is EAEVAQSPRYKITEKSQAVAFWCDPISGHATLYWYRQILGQGPELLVQFQDESVVDDSQLPKDRFSAERLKGVDSTLKIQPAELGDSAMYLCASSSPSRGPHGELFFGEGSRLTVL.

This clonotype was found many times. The chain combines TRBV2 with TRBJ2-1, with D possibly TRBD2 on 6 matching bases. This CDR3 region has 16 residues. The V gene's germline CDR1 is SNHLY and CDR2 FYNNEI. V was pared by 6 bases and J by 0 bases, with 15 bases between. The CDR3, as DNA: TGTGCCAGCAGAGGGGACTCGAAAAGCTCCTACAATGAGCAGTTCTTC. It translates to CASRGDSKSSYNEQFF.

The chain joins TRBV6-1 to TRBJ2-7; D possibly corresponds to TRBD2 (5 bases). The length of the CDR3 is 14 residues. V lost 6 bases to trimming and J lost 6 bases, with 18 bases between them. CDR1 and CDR2 (germline): MNHNS, SASEGT. The CDR3: CASSPRTPTCEQYF. DNA of the CDR3: TGTGCCAGCAGCCCCCGGACTCCTACCTGCGAGCAGTACTTC.

Only a few counts were recorded for this clonotype. Sequence at one end of the junction differs from germline and may be a read error. The V gene is TRBV9, the J gene TRBJ2-7; TRBD1 matches 7 bases. Germline CDR1 is SGDLS and CDR2 is YYNGEE. CDR3 size: 15 residues. The CDR3: CAGSVDPKGAGEQYF. DNA of the CDR3: TGTGCCGGCAGCGTAGACCCCAAGGGGGCAGGGGAGCAGTACTTC.

This clonotype was seen repeatedly, ten times or more. The J gene is TRBJ2-3, the V gene TRBV28; 9 nucleotides agree with TRBD1. The CDR3 has 15 amino acids. Germline values: CDR1 MDHEN, CDR2 SYDVKM. V lost 8 bases to trimming and J lost 5 bases; unmatched junction nucleotides: 11. The CDR3 region is CASLPSGQGQDTQYF. CDR3 nucleotides: TGTGCCAGCCTTCCTAGCGGACAGGGGCAAGATACGCAGTATTTT.

This clonotype came up a few times. This chain connects TRBV5-1 to TRBJ2-1, with a weak D call TRBD1 (6 bases). V lost 0 bases and J lost 8, with 15 bases in between. CDR3 length equals 15 residues. Germline assignment: CDR1 SGHRS and CDR2 YFSETQ. In nucleotides, the CDR3 is TGCGCCAGCAGCTTGGTACAGGGTCTCGGAGATGAGCAGTTCTTC. Protein: CASSLVQGLGDEQFF.

The chain combines TRBV28 with TRBJ2-1; the match to TRBD1 covers 8 bases. V dropped 7 bases and J dropped 0; count of bases not matched to a gene: 8. The CDR3 has 16 amino acids. Germline CDR1 is MDHEN and CDR2 is SYDVKM. The CDR3 is CASIETDRGSYNEQFF. The CDR3 DNA reads as TGTGCCAGCATCGAAACCGACAGGGGCTCCTACAATGAGCAGTTCTTC.